The rows below give T cell receptor beta chains drawn from one sample of a study of shared clonotypes between healthy human individuals. Method: immunoSEQ multiplex PCR; TCRdb's copy keeps in-frame clones and lacks some. Of about 2.2 million clones listed, 85% to 95% are singletons. The source material was naive CD8+ T cells from PBMCs. The receptors here all came from a man between 18 and 29 years old in good health. Some clones in this sample may be carry-over from other donors' samples. Both conserved end residues are part of each CDR3. A D gene is named only where the DNA matches it firmly. Expanded clones get a size class; other rows say once, few or many, or leave the size out.

.	TRBV9	TRBD2	TRBJ2-1	TGTGCCAGCAGCGTAGATAGCGGGAGAGGTATATGGGAGCAGTTCTTC	CASSVDSGRGIWEQFF
.	TRBV6-1	.	TRBJ2-7	TGTGCCAGCAGTGATGCCAGGGTCTACGAGCAGTACTTC	CASSDARVYEQYF
once	TRBV7-4	.	TRBJ2-7	TGTGCCAGCAGCTTATGGTGGGTGGACGGGTCCTACGAGCAGTACTTC	CASSLWWVDGSYEQYF
.	TRBV27	.	TRBJ1-1	TGTGCCAGCTCCTTAGGCCAGGGTGAGGACACTGAAGCTTTCTTT	CASSLGQGEDTEAFF
.	TRBV19	.	TRBJ1-4	TGTGCCAGTAGTCCCTTTGAGGGCGTTGTTGAAAAACTGTTTTTT	CASSPFEGVVEKLFF
.	TRBV27	.	TRBJ2-7	TGTGCCAGCAGTTTACTGGGTACGGCCTACGAGCAGTACTTC	CASSLLGTAYEQYF
.	TRBV27	.	TRBJ2-2	TGTGCCAGCAGTCCAAGACAGGACCCCGGGGAGCTGTTTTTT	CASSPRQDPGELFF
.	TRBV27	.	TRBJ1-1	TGTGCCAGCAGTTTATCTATGAACACTGAAGCTTTCTTT	CASSLSMNTEAFF
.	TRBV5-6	TRBD1	TRBJ2-1	TGTGCCAGCAGCTACGGGACAGGGTCCCATGAGCAGTTCTTC	CASSYGTGSHEQFF
.	TRBV9	TRBD1	TRBJ1-2	TGTGCCAGCAGCGGGGGAGGGACAGGGACCCGCCGACGCTATGGCTACACCTTC	CASSGGGTGTRRRYGYTF
.	TRBV10-2	.	TRBJ2-1	TGCGCCAGCAGTGAGGACCTAAGCTCCTACAATGAGCAGTTCTTC	CASSEDLSSYNEQFF
.	TRBV9	TRBD1	TRBJ2-1	TGTGCCAGCAGTGAGGGACAGGGGGCTAAAAATGAGCAGTTCTTC	CASSEGQGAKNEQFF
.	TRBV19	TRBD1	TRBJ1-5	TGTGCCAGCACGACAGGGACGTGGCCCCAGCATTTT	CASTTGTWPQHF
.	TRBV11-2	.	TRBJ2-3	TGTGCCAGCAGCTTAATCGTAGATACGCAGTATTTT	CASSLIVDTQYF
.	TRBV27	.	TRBJ1-5	TGTGCCAGCAGTCTTCGACAGGCGAATCAGCCCCAGCATTTT	CASSLRQANQPQHF
.	TRBV4-3	TRBD2	TRBJ2-1	TGCGCCAGCAGCCAGGTTAGCGGGAGAGGACGCAATGAGCAGTTCTTC	CASSQVSGRGRNEQFF
.	TRBV27	TRBD1	TRBJ2-2	TGTGCCAGCAGTTCACGGACAGGGGGCTTGGCCGGGGAGCTGTTTTTT	CASSSRTGGLAGELFF